Here is one T cell receptor beta chain with its context. The antigen it binds to is not known. No quality values exist for individual bases; no much larger clone is one base distant. The record originates from a study of T-cell memory formation after mild COVID-19 (dated by TCRdb to about 2021). As for the study more broadly: TCR sequence clusters from the two donors were found to be largely donor specific. In two donors, T-cell clones that expanded and contracted after mild COVID-19 were followed by sequencing TCRalpha and TCRbeta repertoires longitudinally. The cohort was made up of two young adult volunteers, one female and one male, who were previously healthy.

Results and caveats for the whole study, not just this receptor: Contracting CD4+ clones appeared mostly in the CM and EM memory subsets, whereas CD8+ clones were enriched in EMRA. Balanced CD4/CD8 phenotypes were observed for clones contracting from day 15 to 85, whereas a bias towards CD4+ was observed for a second wave of clones expanding from day 15 to 37. SARS-CoV-2 specificity was not confirmed for the second-wave clones peaking on day 37. The study covered only a couple of mild cases, and larger cohorts including severe cases with pre-infection samples were considered necessary. Some responding clones were detected in pre-infection memory, suggesting pre-existing cross-reactive memory T cells joined the SARS-CoV-2 response.

This sample was sequenced with an Illumina NovaSeq 6000. cDNA libraries for TCRalpha and TCRbeta were prepared by 5'RACE using constant-segment primers, with sample barcodes and unique molecular identifiers added. Trizol reagent was used to extract RNA from every sample. Libraries were amplified in two PCR steps, with a second sample barcode and Illumina TruSeq adapters added in the second step. Sequencing of libraries was performed on an Illumina NovaSeq with 2 x 150 bp paired-end reads. Regarding the original processing steps: With migec v1.2.7, reads were demultiplexed and then collapsed into UMI-guided consensus sequences. With mixcr v2.1.11, UMI consensuses were aligned to TRA and TRB V and J templates and assembled into clonotypes. Expanded or contracted clonotypes were those called significant by both edgeR and NoisET, with noise models trained on biological replicates. For edgeR calls, the thresholds were a false discovery rate-adjusted p below 0.01 and a log2 fold-change of 1. As an exploratory analysis of dynamics, PCA with hierarchical clustering was applied to max-normalized trajectories of the 1000 most abundant clonotypes. Each responding clone was given a CD4 or CD8 phenotype based on the CD4+ and CD8+ repertoires, which had been sequenced separately. TCRdb reran the public reads through fastp at Q25 and MiXCR, keeping productive beta chains. When rows share a CDR3 protein, they turn into one entry using the most common DNA and genes. The authors' filters were not applied to this entry. The sample profile shows fewer than 250,000 distinct CDR3 sequences; around 26% of them were found once. The leading ten clones occupy about an eighth of the sample.

Its CDR3 holds 16 amino acids, cysteine through phenylalanine. Only CDR3 DNA is held: 48 bases, read in frame from base 1. V loses 1 base, J loses 0 bases, and the germline ends lie 12 bases apart. CDR1 and CDR2 are read off the germline V gene as SGDLS and YYNGEE. Ficoll-Paque density gradient centrifugation was used to isolate PBMCs. The sample comprised PBMCs or a T cell subset sorted from them (not recorded which). The V gene is TRBV9 and the J gene is TRBJ2-3; the D gene remains uncertain. The TCR was taken from an adult woman who had mild COVID-19 (a few samples of this study predate the infection). The sample titles of this study are shuffled in the database, so cell type and time point are left out; the donor was told from shared clones. The CDR3 in this case is CASSVRFAESTDTQYF. The DNA is TGTGCCAGCAGCGTACGGTTTGCGGAGAGCACAGATACGCAGTATTTT.